One T cell receptor (beta chain) is described in this entry. What it binds is unknown. There was at least one pre-ART PBMC sample for each donor, plus at least two post-ART PBMC samples. People in the study who had HIV all got their treatment in the United States. The data derive from a study of long-term antiretroviral therapy in people with HIV. General observations from the study: ART preceded a rise in diversity that nonetheless stayed lower than in transplant donor controls. Versus controls, repertoires in people with HIV had narrower CDR3 length ranges.

Running of the v3.0 immunoSEQ assay took place at survey level. The method was immunoSEQ multiplex PCR; TCRdb's version includes in-frame clones alone and lacks a portion of them. The table has fewer than 35,000 clones, roughly 84% seen once. The material was unsorted PBMCs, obtained 3 years after starting antiretroviral therapy. The source is a man in his forties with HIV.

DNA for the CDR3: TGTGCCAGCTCCGGGACCCTAAATGAGCAGTTCTTC. Its protein product is CASSGTLNEQFF. This chain uses TRBV11-3 with TRBJ2-1; D may be TRBD1 or TRBD2 (5 bases each). V lost 8 bases and J lost 7, with 12 bases in between. The CDR3 runs 12 residues. Germline assignment: CDR1 SGHNT and CDR2 YENEEA.